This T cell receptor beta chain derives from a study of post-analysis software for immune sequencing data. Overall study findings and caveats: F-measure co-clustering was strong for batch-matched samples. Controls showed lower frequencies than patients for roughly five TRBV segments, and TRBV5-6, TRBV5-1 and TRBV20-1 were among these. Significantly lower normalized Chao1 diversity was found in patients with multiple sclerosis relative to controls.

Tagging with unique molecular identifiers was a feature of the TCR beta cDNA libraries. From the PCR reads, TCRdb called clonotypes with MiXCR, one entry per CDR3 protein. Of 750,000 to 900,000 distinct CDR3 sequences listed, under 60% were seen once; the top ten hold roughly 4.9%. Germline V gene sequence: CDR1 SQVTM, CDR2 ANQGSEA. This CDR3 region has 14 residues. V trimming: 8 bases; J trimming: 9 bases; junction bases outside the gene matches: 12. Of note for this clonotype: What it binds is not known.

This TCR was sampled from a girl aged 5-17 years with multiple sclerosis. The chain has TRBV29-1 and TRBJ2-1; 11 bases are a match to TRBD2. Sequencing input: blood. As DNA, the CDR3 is TGCAGCACGGATAGCGGGAGGGCCGAGGGTGAGCAGTTCTTC. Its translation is CSTDSGRAEGEQFF.